This TCR beta chain was retrieved from a study of breast tumors, draining lymph nodes, adjacent tissues. A single count supports this clonotype. Its antigen is still unknown. A single base separates this from a much larger clone, so it may be a read error. Axillary draining lymph nodes of breast cancer patients supplied the node samples. Study-level points and caveats: Data fit most tumor T cells coming from lymph node, expanding in tumor. Tumor TCR diversity was below lymph nodes but above nontumor tissue.

The CDR3 extends over 14 amino acids. In germline, CDR1 is MNHNS, CDR2 SASEGT. TCRdb fed the multiplex PCR reads into MiXCR, producing one record per CDR3 protein. The sample lists some 140,000 distinct CDR3 sequences, roughly 20% seen once, with roughly 2% in the top ten. The clonotype originates from a female donor with breast cancer. Some clones in this sample may be carry-over from other donors' samples. The chain combines TRBV6-1 with TRBJ2-7, with D unclear. Sequences were obtained from axillary lymph node tissue. The CDR3 here is CVSSEALGLGEQYF. CDR3 bases: TGTGTCAGCAGTGAAGCCTTGGGGTTGGGCGAGCAGTACTTC.